This entry is about one T cell receptor (beta chain). The entry originates in a study of cytomegalovirus exposure and HLA in healthy donors. With 60 Vbeta and 13 Jbeta primers, the PCR was carried out. Profiling relied on immunoSEQ multiplex PCR, and the TCRdb table lists in-frame clones only, not all of them. Its table lists approximately 150,000 clones. Per the germline V gene, CDR1 is SGHTA and CDR2 is FQGTGA. With 3 bases removed from V and 5 bases from J, the gap between germline ends came to 15 bases. The CDR3 loop spans 15 amino acids. The sequencing sample was made of PBMCs. This receptor was taken from a woman aged 45-59 years in good health and CMV-seronegative. The V gene is TRBV7-3, the J gene TRBJ2-3, with TRBD2 as a possible D gene (6 bases). The CDR3 bases are TGTGCCAGCAGCTTTGGTGGAACGGGGGTAGATACGCAGTATTTT. Translated: CASSFGGTGVDTQYF.